This T cell receptor beta chain comes out of a study of T-cell memory formation after mild COVID-19 (dated by TCRdb to the early 2020s). Background for the entire study: Most TCR sequence clusters were specific to one of the two donors. In two donors, T-cell clones that expanded and contracted after mild COVID-19 were tracked by sequencing TCRalpha and TCRbeta repertoires over time. The cohort comprised two young, previously healthy adult volunteers, one female and one male.

Per the germline V gene (reference sequence), DFQATT is the CDR1 and SNEGSKA is the CDR2. V was cut back by 3 bases and J by 8 bases, leaving a gap of 22 bases between them. Including cysteine and phenylalanine, the CDR3 has 16 amino acids. Only the CDR3 part of the read is kept: 48 bases, read in frame from the first base. To note about this clonotype: Which antigen it targets is not known. The record has no base qualities; no much larger clone is one base away.

PBMCs were isolated by Ficoll-Paque density gradient centrifugation. The data were produced on an Illumina NovaSeq 6000. Using 5'RACE with constant-segment primers, TCRalpha and TCRbeta cDNA libraries were constructed, with sample barcodes and unique molecular identifiers added in the process. RNA was extracted from every sample with Trizol reagent. The libraries were amplified in two PCR steps, and the second step added a second sample barcode and Illumina TruSeq adapters. Sequencing of libraries was performed on an Illumina NovaSeq with 2 x 150 bp paired-end reads. The authors' analysis ran thus. With migec v1.2.7, reads were demultiplexed and then collapsed into UMI-guided consensus sequences. With mixcr v2.1.11, UMI consensuses were aligned to TRA and TRB V and J templates and assembled into clonotypes. Expanded or contracted clonotypes were those called significant by both edgeR and NoisET, with noise models trained on biological replicates. For edgeR calls, the cutoffs were a false discovery rate-adjusted p below 0.01 and a log2 fold-change threshold of 1. As an exploratory analysis of dynamics, max-normalized trajectories of the 1000 most abundant clonotypes were examined with PCA combined with hierarchical clustering. Each responding clone was given a CD4 or CD8 phenotype based on the CD4+ and CD8+ repertoires, which had been sequenced separately. TCRdb cleaned the public reads at Q25 with fastp, built clones with MiXCR and kept in-frame beta chains. All rows with the same CDR3 protein become a single entry with the most common DNA and genes. These V and J calls originate from TCRdb's pipeline instead of the authors' own analysis. This sample is represented by about 430,000 distinct CDR3 sequences; about a sixth of them were singletons. Roughly 21% of the sample is taken by the ten largest.

General conclusions and limits of the study: SARS-CoV-2 specificity of the second-wave clones peaking on day 37 was not confirmed. Some responding clones were detected in pre-infection memory, suggesting pre-existing cross-reactive memory T cells joined the SARS-CoV-2 response. Clones contracting from day 15 to 85 had balanced CD4/CD8 phenotypes, while a second wave expanding from day 15 to 37 was biased towards CD4+. The study covered only a couple of mild cases, and larger cohorts including severe cases with pre-infection samples were considered necessary. Contracting CD4+ clones appeared mostly in the CM and EM memory subsets, whereas CD8+ clones were enriched in EMRA.

This receptor was identified in a man younger than 30 who had mild COVID-19 (a few samples of this study predate the infection). The sample titles of this study are shuffled in the database, so cell type and time point are left out; the donor was told from shared clones. Recombination connected TRBV20-1 to TRBJ1-4; the D gene is perhaps TRBD1, on 6 matching bases. Sequenced: PBMCs or a T cell subset sorted from them (not recorded which). CDR3 loop: CSASLSGGSINEKLFF. The DNA sequence is given as TGCAGTGCTAGCCTCTCGGGGGGCTCCATAAACGAAAAACTGTTTTTT.